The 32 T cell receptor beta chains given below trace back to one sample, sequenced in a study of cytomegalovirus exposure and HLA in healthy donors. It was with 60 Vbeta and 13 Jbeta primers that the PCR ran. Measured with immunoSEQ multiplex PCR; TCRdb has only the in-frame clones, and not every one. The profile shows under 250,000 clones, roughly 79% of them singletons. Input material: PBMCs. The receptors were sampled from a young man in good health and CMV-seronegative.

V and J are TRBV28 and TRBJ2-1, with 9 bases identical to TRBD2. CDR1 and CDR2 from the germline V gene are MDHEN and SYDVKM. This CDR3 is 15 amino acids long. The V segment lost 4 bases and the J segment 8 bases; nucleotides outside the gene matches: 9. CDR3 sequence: CASSSGGLAIHEQFF. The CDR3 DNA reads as TGTGCCAGCAGTTCGGGGGGACTAGCAATCCATGAGCAGTTCTTC.

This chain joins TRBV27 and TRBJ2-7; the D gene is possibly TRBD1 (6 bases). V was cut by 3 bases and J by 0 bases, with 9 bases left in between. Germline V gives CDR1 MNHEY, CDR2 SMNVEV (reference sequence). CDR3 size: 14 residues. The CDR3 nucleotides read TGTGCCAGCAGTTTCACAGGGAGCTCCTACGAGCAGTACTTC. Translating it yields CASSFTGSSYEQYF.

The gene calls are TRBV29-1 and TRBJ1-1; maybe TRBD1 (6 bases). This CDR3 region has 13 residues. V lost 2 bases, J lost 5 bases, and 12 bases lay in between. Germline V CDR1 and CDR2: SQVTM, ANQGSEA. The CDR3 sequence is CSVEKEQGTEAFF. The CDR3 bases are TGCAGCGTTGAAAAGGAACAGGGAACTGAAGCTTTCTTT.

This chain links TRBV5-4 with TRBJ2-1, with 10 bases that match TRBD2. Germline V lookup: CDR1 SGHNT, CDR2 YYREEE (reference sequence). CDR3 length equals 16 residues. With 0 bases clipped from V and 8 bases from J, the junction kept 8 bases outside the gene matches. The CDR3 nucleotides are TGTGCCAGCAGCTTGGTCGGTGTTAGCGGGAGGTATGAGCAGTTCTTC. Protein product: CASSLVGVSGRYEQFF.

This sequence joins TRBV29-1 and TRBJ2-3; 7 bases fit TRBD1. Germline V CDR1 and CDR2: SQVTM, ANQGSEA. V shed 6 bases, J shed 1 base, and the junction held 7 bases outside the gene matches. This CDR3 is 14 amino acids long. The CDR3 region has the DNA TGCAGCGTGGGCAGGGGGTCAGGCACAGATACGCAGTATTTT. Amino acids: CSVGRGSGTDTQYF.

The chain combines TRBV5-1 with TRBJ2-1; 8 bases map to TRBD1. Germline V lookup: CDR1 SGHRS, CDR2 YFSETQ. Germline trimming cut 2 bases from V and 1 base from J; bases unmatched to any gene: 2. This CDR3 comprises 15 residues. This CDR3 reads CASSLQGGSYNEQFF. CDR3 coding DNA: TGCGCCAGCAGCTTACAGGGGGGTTCCTACAATGAGCAGTTCTTC.

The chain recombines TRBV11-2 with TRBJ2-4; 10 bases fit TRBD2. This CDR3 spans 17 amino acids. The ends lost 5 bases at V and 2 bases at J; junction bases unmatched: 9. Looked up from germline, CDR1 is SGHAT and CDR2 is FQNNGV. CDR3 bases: TGTGCCAGCAGCACCGGAGGACTAGCGGATTCCAAAAACATTCAGTACTTC. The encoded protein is CASSTGGLADSKNIQYF.

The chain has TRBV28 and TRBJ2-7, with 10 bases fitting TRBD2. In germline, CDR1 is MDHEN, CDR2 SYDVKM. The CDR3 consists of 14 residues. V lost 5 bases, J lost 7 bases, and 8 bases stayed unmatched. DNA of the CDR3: TGTGCCAGCAGTCGGCCGGGACTAGCGAGGGAGCAGTACTTC. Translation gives CASSRPGLAREQYF.

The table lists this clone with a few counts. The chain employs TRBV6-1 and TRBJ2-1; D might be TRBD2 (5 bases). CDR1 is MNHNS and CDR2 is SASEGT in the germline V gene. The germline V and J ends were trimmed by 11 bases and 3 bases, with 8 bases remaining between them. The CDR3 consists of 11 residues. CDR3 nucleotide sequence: TGTGCCTGCCGGGACTACAATGAGCAGTTCTTC. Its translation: CACRDYNEQFF.

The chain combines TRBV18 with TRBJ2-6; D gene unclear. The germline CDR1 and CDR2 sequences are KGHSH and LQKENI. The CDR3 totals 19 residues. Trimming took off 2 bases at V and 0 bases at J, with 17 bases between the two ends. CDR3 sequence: CASSPFTLGLSSGANVLTF. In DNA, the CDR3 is TGTGCCAGCTCACCATTTACTTTGGGCCTTTCCTCTGGGGCCAACGTCCTGACTTTC. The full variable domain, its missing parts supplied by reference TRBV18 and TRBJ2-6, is NAGVMQNPRHLVRRRGQEARLRCSPMKGHSHVYWYRQLPEEGLKFMVYLQKENIIDESGMPKERFSAEFPKEGPSILRIQQVVRGDSAAYFCASSPFTLGLSSGANVLTFGAGSRLTVL.

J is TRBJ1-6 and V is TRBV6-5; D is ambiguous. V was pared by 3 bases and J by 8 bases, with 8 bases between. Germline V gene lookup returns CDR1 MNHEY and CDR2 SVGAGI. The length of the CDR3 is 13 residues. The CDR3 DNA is TGTGCCAGCAGTTATAGCGGGGATTCACCCCTCCACTTT. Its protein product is CASSYSGDSPLHF.

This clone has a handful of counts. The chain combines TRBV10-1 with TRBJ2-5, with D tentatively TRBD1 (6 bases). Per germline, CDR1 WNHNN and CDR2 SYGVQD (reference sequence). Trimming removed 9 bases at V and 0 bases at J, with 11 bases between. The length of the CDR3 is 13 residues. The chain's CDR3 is CASNGQYQETQYF. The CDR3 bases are TGCGCCAGTAACGGACAGTACCAAGAGACCCAGTACTTC.

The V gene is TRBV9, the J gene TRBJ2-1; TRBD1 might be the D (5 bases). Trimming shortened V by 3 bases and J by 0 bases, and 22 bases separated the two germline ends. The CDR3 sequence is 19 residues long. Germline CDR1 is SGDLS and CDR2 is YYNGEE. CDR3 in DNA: TGTGCCAGCAGCGGTAGCTCGAATTATGGCAGGGTCTCCTACAATGAGCAGTTCTTC. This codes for CASSGSSNYGRVSYNEQFF.

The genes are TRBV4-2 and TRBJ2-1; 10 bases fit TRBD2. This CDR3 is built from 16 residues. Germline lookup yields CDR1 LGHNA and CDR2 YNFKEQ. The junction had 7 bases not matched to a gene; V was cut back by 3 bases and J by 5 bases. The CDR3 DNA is TGTGCCAGCAGCCAGCCGACTAGCGGGTACAACAATGAGCAGTTCTTC. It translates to CASSQPTSGYNNEQFF.

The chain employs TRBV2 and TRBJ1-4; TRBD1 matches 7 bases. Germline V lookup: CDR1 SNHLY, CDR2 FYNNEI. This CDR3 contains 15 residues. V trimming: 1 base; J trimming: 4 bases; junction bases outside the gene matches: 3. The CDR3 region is CASSEEGQSNEKLFF. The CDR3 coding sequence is TGTGCCAGCAGTGAAGAGGGACAGAGTAATGAAAAACTGTTTTTT.

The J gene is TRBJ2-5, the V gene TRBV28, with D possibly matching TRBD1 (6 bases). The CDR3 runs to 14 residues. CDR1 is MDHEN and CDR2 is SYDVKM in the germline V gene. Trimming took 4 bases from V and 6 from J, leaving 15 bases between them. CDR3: CASSSQGSRKTQYF. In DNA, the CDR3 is TGTGCCAGCAGTTCTCAGGGGAGTAGGAAGACCCAGTACTTC.

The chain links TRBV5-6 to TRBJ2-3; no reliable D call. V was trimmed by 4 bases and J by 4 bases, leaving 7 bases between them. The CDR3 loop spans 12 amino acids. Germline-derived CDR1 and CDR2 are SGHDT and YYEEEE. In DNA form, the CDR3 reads TGTGCCAGCAGCCCCGGGTCAGATACGCAGTATTTT. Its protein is CASSPGSDTQYF. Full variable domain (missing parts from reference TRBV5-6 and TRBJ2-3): DAGVTQSPTHLIKTRGQQVTLRCSPKSGHDTVSWYQQALGQGPQFIFQYYEEEERQRGNFPDRFSGHQFPNYSSELNVNALLLGDSALYLCASSPGSDTQYFGPGTRLTVL.

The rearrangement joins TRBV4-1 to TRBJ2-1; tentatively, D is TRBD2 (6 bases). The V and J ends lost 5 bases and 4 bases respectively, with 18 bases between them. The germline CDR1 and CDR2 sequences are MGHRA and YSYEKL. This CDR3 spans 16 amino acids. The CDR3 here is CASSVMVREEYNEQFF. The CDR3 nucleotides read TGCGCCAGCAGCGTGATGGTGCGGGAAGAGTACAATGAGCAGTTCTTC.

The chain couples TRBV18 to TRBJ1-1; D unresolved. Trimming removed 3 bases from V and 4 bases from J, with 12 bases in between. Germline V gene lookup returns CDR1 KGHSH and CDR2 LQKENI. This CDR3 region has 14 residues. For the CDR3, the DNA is TGTGCCAGCTCACCCCCGAACGCCGGCACTGAAGCTTTCTTT. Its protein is CASSPPNAGTEAFF.

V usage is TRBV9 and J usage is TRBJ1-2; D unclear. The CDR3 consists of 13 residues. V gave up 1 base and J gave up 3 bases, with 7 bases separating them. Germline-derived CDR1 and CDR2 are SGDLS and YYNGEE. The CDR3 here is CASSVSRDYGYTF. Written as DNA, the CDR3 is TGTGCCAGCAGCGTATCGAGGGACTATGGCTACACCTTC.

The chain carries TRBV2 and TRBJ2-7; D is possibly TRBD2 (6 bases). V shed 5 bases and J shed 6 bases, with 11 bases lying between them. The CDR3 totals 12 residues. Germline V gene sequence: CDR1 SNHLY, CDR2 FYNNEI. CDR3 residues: CASSYGGSEQYF. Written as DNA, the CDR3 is TGTGCCAGCAGTTATGGGGGGAGCGAGCAGTACTTC.

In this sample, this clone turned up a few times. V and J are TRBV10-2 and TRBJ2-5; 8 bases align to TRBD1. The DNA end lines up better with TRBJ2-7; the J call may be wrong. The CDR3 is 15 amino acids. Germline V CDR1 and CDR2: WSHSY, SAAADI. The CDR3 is CASKKEGTGPYEQYF. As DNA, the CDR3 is TGCGCCAGCAAGAAGGAGGGGACAGGACCCTACGAGCAGTACTTC.

For the CDR3, the DNA is TGTGCCAGTAGCGATTTGGGACAGGGGGCTTTTGAGACCGGGGAGCTGTTTTTT. This encodes CASSDLGQGAFETGELFF. The J gene is TRBJ2-2, the V gene TRBV19; 12 bases are shared with TRBD1. The germline CDR1 and CDR2 sequences are LNHDA and SQIVND (reference sequence). V shed 6 bases and J 5 bases; nucleotides not matched to a gene: 13. CDR3 length equals 18 residues.

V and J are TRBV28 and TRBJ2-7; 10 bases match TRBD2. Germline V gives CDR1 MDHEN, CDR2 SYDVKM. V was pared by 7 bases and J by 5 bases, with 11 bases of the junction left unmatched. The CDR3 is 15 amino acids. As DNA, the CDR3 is TGTGCCAGCAAAAATGTAGCGGGAGGTTCCCACGAGCAGTACTTC. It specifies CASKNVAGGSHEQYF.

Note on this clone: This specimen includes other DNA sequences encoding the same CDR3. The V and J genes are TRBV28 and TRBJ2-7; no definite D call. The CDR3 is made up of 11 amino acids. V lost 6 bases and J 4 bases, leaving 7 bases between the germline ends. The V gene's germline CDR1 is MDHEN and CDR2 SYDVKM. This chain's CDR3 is CASSSSYEQYF. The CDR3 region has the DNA TGTGCCAGCAGCTCCTCTTACGAGCAGTACTTC.

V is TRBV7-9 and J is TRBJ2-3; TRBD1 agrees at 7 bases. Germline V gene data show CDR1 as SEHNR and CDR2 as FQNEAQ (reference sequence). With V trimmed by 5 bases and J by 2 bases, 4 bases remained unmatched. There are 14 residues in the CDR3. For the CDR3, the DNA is TGTGCCAGCAGCATGACAGGGTACACAGATACGCAGTATTTT. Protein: CASSMTGYTDTQYF.

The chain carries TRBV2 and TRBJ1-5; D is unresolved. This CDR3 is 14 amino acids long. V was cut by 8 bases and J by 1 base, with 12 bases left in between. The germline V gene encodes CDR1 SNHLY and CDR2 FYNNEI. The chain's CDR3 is CASDGSGSNQPQHF. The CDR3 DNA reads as TGTGCCAGCGATGGGTCGGGGAGCAATCAGCCCCAGCATTTT. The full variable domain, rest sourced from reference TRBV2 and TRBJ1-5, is EPEVTQTPSHQVTQMGQEVILRCVPISNHLYFYWYRQILGQKVEFLVSFYNNEISEKSEIFDDQFSVERPDGSNFTLKIRSTKLEDSAMYFCASDGSGSNQPQHFGDGTRLSIL.

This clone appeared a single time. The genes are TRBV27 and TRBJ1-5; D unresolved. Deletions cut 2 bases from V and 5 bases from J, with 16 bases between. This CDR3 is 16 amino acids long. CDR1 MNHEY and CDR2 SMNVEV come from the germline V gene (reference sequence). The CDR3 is CASSLRPPYSHQPQHF. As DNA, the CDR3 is TGTGCCAGCAGTTTAAGACCCCCGTACAGTCATCAGCCCCAGCATTTT.

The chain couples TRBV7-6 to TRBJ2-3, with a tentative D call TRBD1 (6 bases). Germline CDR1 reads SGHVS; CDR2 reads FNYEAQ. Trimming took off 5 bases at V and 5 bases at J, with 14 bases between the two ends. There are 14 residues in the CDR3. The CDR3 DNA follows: TGTGCCAGCAGCCCCAACCACAGGGAAGATACGCAGTATTTT. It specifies CASSPNHREDTQYF.

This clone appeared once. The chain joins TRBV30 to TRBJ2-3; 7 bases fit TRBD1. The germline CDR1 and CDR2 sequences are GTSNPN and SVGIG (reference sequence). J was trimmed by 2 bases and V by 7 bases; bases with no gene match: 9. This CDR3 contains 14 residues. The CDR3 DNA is TGTGCCTCAAACACGGGACAGAACACAGATACGCAGTATTTT. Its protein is CASNTGQNTDTQYF.

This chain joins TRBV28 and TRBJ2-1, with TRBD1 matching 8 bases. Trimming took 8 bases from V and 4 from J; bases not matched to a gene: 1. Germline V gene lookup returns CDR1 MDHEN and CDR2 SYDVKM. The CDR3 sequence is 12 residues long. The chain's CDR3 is CASRTGYNEQFF. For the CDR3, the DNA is TGTGCCAGCCGGACAGGGTACAATGAGCAGTTCTTC.

The DNA of the CDR3 is TGTGCCACCAGCAGAGGGACAGACGATGAAAAACTGTTTTTT. It is translated as CATSRGTDDEKLFF. The V and J genes are TRBV15 and TRBJ1-4, with D maybe TRBD1 (6 bases). CDR1 and CDR2 (germline): LNHNV, YYDKDF (reference sequence). Trimming pared 1 base from V and 6 bases from J, leaving 9 bases between. This CDR3 comprises 14 residues.